The clone carrying this TCR beta chain was seen many times. What it recognizes is unknown. V gave up 4 bases and J gave up 5 bases; unmatched junction bases: 8. There are 15 residues in the CDR3. Germline values: CDR1 KGHDR, CDR2 SFDVKD. This entry belongs to a study of T-cell reconstitution after alpha-beta-depleted transplantation in children. Study-wide findings and caveats: In patients about two months after transplant, alpha-beta T cells reportedly arose from several hundred expanded graft clones. Some patients owed their high day-60 TCRbeta diversity to surviving recipient T cells and thymic progenitors.

This sample's TCRbeta library carried unique molecular identifier barcodes. From the PCR reads, TCRdb called clonotypes with MiXCR, one entry per CDR3 protein. The sample consists of about 200,000 distinct CDR3 sequences, roughly 15% of them appearing once. The clonotype was recovered from a male patient between 2 and 10 years old who had a stem cell transplant for acute lymphoblastic leukemia, so the T cells may come from the graft donor. The chain is built from TRBV24-1 and TRBJ2-3; 7 bases align to TRBD2. Sequencing was performed on PBMCs, mostly from graft donor cells, taken 360 days after TCRalphabeta/CD19-depleted stem cell transplant. The DNA of the CDR3 is TGTGCCACCAGTGAAACGACTAGCTCGGGAGATACGCAGTATTTT. It encodes CATSETTSSGDTQYF.